This entry lists 26 T cell receptor beta chains sequenced from one sample in a study of T-cell reconstitution after alpha-beta-depleted transplantation in children. The TCRbeta library incorporated unique molecular identifiers. One entry per CDR3 protein, called by TCRdb with MiXCR from the PCR reads. This table holds roughly 280,000 distinct CDR3 sequences, roughly 12% found once. The sample consisted of peripheral blood, taken 180 days after TCRalphabeta/CD19-depleted stem cell transplant. Receptors originate from a male patient aged 2-15 years who had a stem cell transplant for chronic granulomatous disease, so the T cells may come from the graft donor.

This clonotype was seen at least ten times. V and J are TRBV29-1 and TRBJ2-1; 11 bases are a match to TRBD2. In germline, CDR1 is SQVTM, CDR2 ANQGSEA. The J segment lost 11 bases and the V segment lost 1 base, leaving 7 bases of the junction unmatched. CDR3 length: 14 residues. CDR3 in DNA: TGCAGCGTTGAAGTTTTTAGCGGGAGGGCCAAGCAGTTCTTC. Its protein product is CSVEVFSGRAKQFF.

V and J are TRBV11-2 and TRBJ2-1; 7 nucleotides line up with TRBD2. The germline V gene encodes CDR1 SGHAT and CDR2 FQNNGV. Losses at the gene ends were 5 bases for V and 6 bases for J; bases not matched to a gene: 16. The CDR3 contains 17 residues. Here the CDR3 reads CASSPPLPGGVSNEQFF. The CDR3 DNA reads as TGTGCCAGCAGCCCCCCCCTCCCGGGGGGTGTCTCCAATGAGCAGTTCTTC.

At least ten counts were recorded for this clonotype. This chain uses TRBV5-1 with TRBJ1-2; no firm D call. The CDR3 spans 13 residues. V gave up 0 bases and J gave up 3 bases, with 6 bases separating them. Germline V gene data show CDR1 as SGHRS and CDR2 as YFSETQ. DNA of the CDR3: TGCGCCAGCAGCTTGGGACACCACTATGGCTACACCTTC. Translated, it gives CASSLGHHYGYTF.

This clonotype has ten or more counts. V is TRBV15 and J is TRBJ2-6; D gene ambiguous. Germline CDR1 is LNHNV and CDR2 is YYDKDF (reference sequence). This CDR3 region has 15 residues. The V end was cut by 3 bases, the J end by 0 bases, with 6 bases between. CDR3 residues: CATSRASSGANVLTF. DNA for the CDR3: TGTGCCACCAGCAGGGCTAGCTCTGGGGCCAACGTCCTGACTTTC.

This clonotype was detected ten times or more. The genes are TRBV5-5 and TRBJ2-5, with D perhaps matching TRBD2 (5 bases). V lost 5 bases and J 4 bases, leaving 18 bases between the germline ends. There are 15 residues in the CDR3. Germline CDR1 and CDR2: SGHKS and YYEKEE (reference sequence). The CDR3 DNA follows: TGTGCCAGCAGGGCCGGGAACCTAATAGCAGAGACCCAGTACTTC. It is translated as CASRAGNLIAETQYF.

This clonotype has only a few counts. The chain recombines TRBV5-4 with TRBJ2-3; D is unresolved. Trimming shortened V by 4 bases and J by 0 bases, and 15 bases separated the two germline ends. Germline CDR1 is SGHNT and CDR2 is YYREEE (reference sequence). The CDR3 has 16 residues. CDR3 sequence (DNA): TGTGCCAGCAGCCCCCCCAAGGAATGGAGCACAGATACGCAGTATTTT. It yields the protein CASSPPKEWSTDTQYF.

This clonotype has ten or more counts. This chain joins TRBV4-2 and TRBJ2-7; D assignment may be TRBD1 or TRBD2 (5 bases each). The CDR3 extends over 15 amino acids. The ends were cut back, 0 bases at V and 3 bases at J, with 12 bases in the middle. The germline gives CDR1 LGHNA, CDR2 YNFKEQ. This CDR3 reads CASSQDLGENYEQYF. The DNA for the CDR3 is TGTGCCAGCAGCCAAGATCTGGGGGAGAACTACGAGCAGTACTTC.

The genes are TRBV28 and TRBJ1-1; D is perhaps TRBD1 (6 bases). Germline-derived CDR1 and CDR2 are MDHEN and SYDVKM. This CDR3 has 15 residues. The V end was cut by 2 bases, the J end by 4 bases, with 14 bases between. The CDR3 here is CASSLRQAQGTEAFF. The CDR3 DNA is TGTGCCAGCAGTTTAAGACAGGCCCAAGGCACTGAAGCTTTCTTT.

Regarding this clonotype: A much larger clone lies a single base off, so this may be a read error. The CDR3 loop is CASTKGDQETQYF. Here the CDR3 DNA reads TGCGCCAGCACCAAGGGCGACCAAGAGACCCAGTACTTC. The chain employs TRBV5-1 and TRBJ2-5, with unresolved D. The CDR3 is made up of 13 amino acids. Trimming left V 6 bases short and J 0 bases short, with 9 bases between. The germline V gene has CDR1 SGHRS and CDR2 YFSETQ. Drawing the rest from reference TRBV5-1 and TRBJ2-5, the complete variable domain is KAGVTQTPRYLIKTRGQQVTLSCSPISGHRSVSWYQQTPGQGLQFLFEYFSETQRNKGNFPGRFSGRQFSNSRSEMNVSTLELGDSALYLCASTKGDQETQYFGPGTRLLVL.

This clonotype was counted at least ten times. The gene calls are TRBV28 and TRBJ2-7; no reliable D call. Germline CDR1 reads MDHEN; CDR2 reads SYDVKM. This CDR3 is built from 13 residues. The V end was cut by 3 bases, the J end by 3 bases, with 9 bases between. The CDR3 DNA reads TGTGCCAGCAGTTTCGACTGGGGCTACGAGCAGTACTTC. It specifies CASSFDWGYEQYF. The variable domain in full, completed from reference TRBV28 and TRBJ2-7, reads DVKVTQSSRYLVKRTGEKVFLECVQDMDHENMFWYRQDPGLGLRLIYFSYDVKMKEKGDIPEGYSVSREKKERFSLILESASTNQTSMYLCASSFDWGYEQYFGPGTRLTVT.

This clonotype was counted ten times or more. The chain is built from TRBV20-1 and TRBJ2-3; D unresolved. This CDR3 is 15 amino acids long. The germline V gene has CDR1 DFQATT and CDR2 SNEGSKA (reference sequence). V shed 4 bases and J shed 0 bases, with 14 bases lying between them. The CDR3 DNA reads as TGCAGTGCTAAGACCGCGGTTTCTAGCACAGATACGCAGTATTTT. This codes for CSAKTAVSSTDTQYF.

This clonotype was seen just once. An end of the junction does not agree with germline; a read error may underlie this. This chain connects TRBV5-1 to TRBJ2-5; 11 positions match TRBD2. Germline CDR1 reads SGHRS; CDR2 reads YFSETQ. This CDR3 comprises 15 residues. Here the CDR3 reads CASSRLAGWQETPYF. The DNA for the CDR3 is TGCGCCAGTAGCCGACTAGCGGGGTGGCAAGAGACCCCGTACTTC. Full variable domain (rest looked up from reference TRBV5-1 and TRBJ2-5): KAGVTQTPRYLIKTRGQQVTLSCSPISGHRSVSWYQQTPGQGLQFLFEYFSETQRNKGNFPGRFSGRQFSNSRSEMNVSTLELGDSALYLCASSRLAGWQETPYFGPGTRLLVL.

Only a few counts were recorded for this clonotype. V is TRBV20-1 and J is TRBJ2-1, with 13 bases identical to TRBD2. V was pared by 4 bases and J by 9 bases, with 9 bases of the junction left unmatched. From germline, CDR1 is DFQATT and CDR2 SNEGSKA (reference sequence). This CDR3 region has 15 residues. The CDR3 reads CSAIQLAGGPGEQFF. The CDR3, as DNA: TGCAGTGCTATTCAACTAGCGGGGGGGCCCGGTGAGCAGTTCTTC.

This clonotype appeared many times. V usage is TRBV7-2 and J usage is TRBJ2-5; D is uncertain. CDR3 size: 12 residues. CDR1 and CDR2 (germline): SGHTA, FQGNSA. V lost 4 bases and J 2 bases, leaving 5 bases between the germline ends. The CDR3 DNA sequence: TGTGCCAGCAGCTCGAGACAAGAGACCCAGTACTTC. This encodes CASSSRQETQYF. The complete variable domain, with remaining parts taken from reference TRBV7-2 and TRBJ2-5, reads GAGVSQSPSNKVTEKGKDVELRCDPISGHTALYWYRQSLGQGLEFLIYFQGNSAPDKSGLPSDRFSAERTGGSVSTLTIQRTQQEDSAVYLCASSSRQETQYFGPGTRLLVL.

This clonotype was recorded at least ten times. The gene calls are TRBV7-2 and TRBJ2-7; no clear D gene. CDR1 and CDR2 from the germline V gene are SGHTA and FQGNSA. Deletions cut 5 bases from V and 0 bases from J, with 14 bases between. The CDR3 runs 15 residues. The CDR3 region has the DNA TGTGCCAGCAGCCTAGTAGGGTCAAGCTCCTACGAGCAGTACTTC. Amino acids: CASSLVGSSSYEQYF.

This clonotype has at least ten counts. V gene TRBV29-1 combines with J gene TRBJ2-7, with 10 bases lining up with TRBD1. J was trimmed by 3 bases and V by 7 bases; bases with no gene match: 9. The germline V gene encodes CDR1 SQVTM and CDR2 ANQGSEA. The CDR3 consists of 14 residues. The CDR3 spells CSALPRDRGYEQYF. The CDR3 DNA is TGCAGCGCCCTACCTCGGGACAGGGGCTACGAGCAGTACTTC.

The sample holds many counts of this clonotype. The J gene is TRBJ2-3, the V gene TRBV7-3; D assignment may be TRBD1 or TRBD2 (6 bases each). With 2 bases removed from V and 0 bases from J, the gap between germline ends came to 18 bases. The CDR3 totals 18 residues. CDR1 SGHTA and CDR2 FQGTGA come from the germline V gene. The CDR3 region is CASSLGGGIIGSTDTQYF. The CDR3, as DNA: TGTGCCAGCAGCTTAGGAGGGGGGATAATAGGAAGCACAGATACGCAGTATTTT.

This clonotype was recorded many times. The chain carries TRBV29-1 and TRBJ1-1, with D possibly being TRBD1 (5 bases). This CDR3 comprises 13 residues. Germline CDR1 SQVTM, CDR2 ANQGSEA. Trimming took off 6 bases at V and 0 bases at J, with 11 bases between the two ends. The CDR3 reads CSVDRLLNTEAFF. DNA for the CDR3: TGCAGCGTCGACAGACTACTGAACACTGAAGCTTTCTTT.

This clonotype was counted ten times or more. The chain employs TRBV12-3 or TRBV12-4 and TRBJ1-5; the D gene is possibly TRBD1 (5 bases). V lost 7 bases, J lost 0 bases, and 16 bases lay in between. The CDR3 has 16 residues. CDR3 amino acids: CASKITGQNSNQPQHF. CDR3 in DNA: TGTGCCAGCAAGATAACAGGACAAAATAGCAATCAGCCCCAGCATTTT.

The table lists this clonotype with many counts. This chain links TRBV20-1 with TRBJ1-5; 7 nucleotides match TRBD1. V dropped 3 bases and J dropped 0; count of bases not matched to a gene: 2. CDR3 length: 14 amino acids. The germline V gene has CDR1 DFQATT and CDR2 SNEGSKA (reference sequence). CDR3 amino acids: CSARGQTSNQPQHF. As DNA, the CDR3 is TGCAGTGCTAGGGGACAGACTAGCAATCAGCCCCAGCATTTT.

This clonotype came up many times. V and J are TRBV5-5 and TRBJ2-2; D is undetermined. Trimming removed 0 bases from V and 4 bases from J, with 7 bases in between. The germline V gene encodes CDR1 SGHKS and CDR2 YYEKEE (reference sequence). The CDR3 is 14 amino acids. CDR3 loop: CASSLVLTTGELFF. The CDR3 DNA follows: TGTGCCAGCAGCTTGGTCCTAACCACCGGGGAGCTGTTTTTT. The whole variable domain, filled in from reference TRBV5-5 and TRBJ2-2, reads DAGVTQSPTHLIKTRGQQVTLRCSPISGHKSVSWYQQVLGQGPQFIFQYYEKEERGRGNFPDRFSARQFPNYSSELNVNALLLGDSALYLCASSLVLTTGELFFGEGSRLTVL.

This clonotype was counted many times. V gene TRBV20-1 combines with J gene TRBJ2-3, with D possibly being TRBD1 (5 bases). The CDR3 extends over 15 amino acids. Looked up from germline, CDR1 is DFQATT and CDR2 is SNEGSKA (reference sequence). V lost 0 bases to trimming and J lost 2 bases, with 12 bases between them. The CDR3 DNA is TGCAGTGCTAGAGATACGGCAGGGCTCACAGATACGCAGTATTTT. Translation: CSARDTAGLTDTQYF.

This clonotype was seen repeatedly, ten times or more. This chain connects TRBV7-2 to TRBJ2-3; no clear D gene. The CDR3 consists of 16 residues. V lost 4 bases and J lost 0, with 14 bases in between. CDR1 is SGHTA, CDR2 FQGNSA, per germline. The CDR3 spells CASSYRSKTSTDTQYF. DNA for the CDR3: TGTGCCAGCAGCTACAGAAGCAAGACTAGCACAGATACGCAGTATTTT.

This clonotype was counted only a few times. The chain joins TRBV12-3 or TRBV12-4 to TRBJ1-5; no clear D. V lost 6 bases and J 8 bases, leaving 14 bases between the germline ends. This CDR3 contains 13 residues. CDR3 in amino acids: CASSPGEIKPQHF. The CDR3 coding sequence is TGTGCCAGCAGCCCCGGGGAGATTAAGCCCCAGCATTTT.

This clonotype was observed at least ten times. The chain combines TRBV12-3 or TRBV12-4 with TRBJ2-6; D is undetermined. The ends were cut back, 7 bases at V and 1 base at J, with 11 bases in the middle. This CDR3 has 15 residues. The chain's CDR3 is CASKSPRSGANVLTF. The CDR3 DNA reads as TGTGCCAGCAAATCACCGAGGTCTGGGGCCAACGTCCTGACTTTC.

This clonotype was observed many times. The gene calls are TRBV6-2 or TRBV6-3 and TRBJ2-1; D is perhaps TRBD2 (5 bases). Between the trimmed V and J ends, which lost 1 base and 8 bases, there was a span of 12 bases. CDR1 is MNHEY and CDR2 is SVGEGT in the germline V gene. This CDR3 is built from 14 residues. CDR3: CASSYLGLGDEQFF. CDR3 nucleotides: TGTGCCAGCAGTTACTTAGGACTTGGGGATGAGCAGTTCTTC.